This entry concerns a single T cell receptor (beta chain). Its antigen is unidentified. This specimen belongs to a study of cytomegalovirus exposure and HLA in healthy donors. Study-level points and caveats: Cytomegalovirus-associated status was assigned to 164 TCR beta chains. The authors confirmed in vitro that a few CMV-associated chains were specific for CMV antigens.

The CDR3 is made up of 16 amino acids. Germline loops: CDR1 LGHNA, CDR2 YNFKEQ. V was clipped by 0 bases and J by 6 bases, with 15 bases between them. Some clones are missing from TCRdb's copy, which holds only in-frame ones; the method was immunoSEQ multiplex PCR. The sample includes roughly 200,000 clones, about 86% of them seen just once. The gene calls are TRBV4-2 and TRBJ1-5, with a tentative D call TRBD1 (6 bases). This receptor was identified in a woman under 30 in good health and CMV-seropositive. Source material: PBMCs. This chain's CDR3 is CASSQEAGGPGQPQHF. In DNA, the CDR3 is TGTGCCAGCAGCCAAGAGGCCGGGGGGCCAGGTCAGCCCCAGCATTTT.